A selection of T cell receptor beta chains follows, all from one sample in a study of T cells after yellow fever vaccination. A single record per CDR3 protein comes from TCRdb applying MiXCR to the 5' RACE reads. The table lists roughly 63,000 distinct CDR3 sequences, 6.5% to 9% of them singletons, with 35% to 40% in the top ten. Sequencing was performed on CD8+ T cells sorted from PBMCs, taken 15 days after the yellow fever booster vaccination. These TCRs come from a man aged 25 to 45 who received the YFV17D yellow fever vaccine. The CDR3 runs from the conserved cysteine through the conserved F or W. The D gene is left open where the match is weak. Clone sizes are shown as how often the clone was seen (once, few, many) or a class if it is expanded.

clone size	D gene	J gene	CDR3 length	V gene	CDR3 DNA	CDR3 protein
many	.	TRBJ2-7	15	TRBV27	TGTGCCAGCAGTCCATCCAGGGCAGAAACCTACGAGCAGTACTTC	CASSPSRAETYEQYF
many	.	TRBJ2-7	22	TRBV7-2	TGTGCCAGCAGCTTACCGCGCTCCCTGGATCTAGGGATCGCTGTCGAGAAATACGAGCAGTACTTC	CASSLPRSLDLGIAVEKYEQYF
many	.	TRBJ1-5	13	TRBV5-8	TGTGCCAGCAGCTCCCCGGGGGATCAGCCCCAGCATTTT	CASSSPGDQPQHF
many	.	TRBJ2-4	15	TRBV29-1	TGCAGCGTTGAAGGTTGGGAAGGGGACGCAAACATTCAGTACTTC	CSVEGWEGDANIQYF
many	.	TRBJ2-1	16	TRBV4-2	TGTGCCAGCAGCCAAGAGCAGGGACTGCTCTACAATGAGCAGTTCTTC	CASSQEQGLLYNEQFF
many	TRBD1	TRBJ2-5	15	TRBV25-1	TGTGCCAGCAGTTACGGAACAGGGGAGCGAGAGACCCAGTACTTC	CASSYGTGERETQYF
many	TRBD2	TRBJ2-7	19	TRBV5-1	TGCGCCAGCAGCTTGGAGTGGACTAGCGGGCTTTGGTGGTTCTACGAGCAGTACTTC	CASSLEWTSGLWWFYEQYF
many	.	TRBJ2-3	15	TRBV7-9	TGTGCCAGCAGCTTACTTGACGGGTACACAGATACGCAGTATTTT	CASSLLDGYTDTQYF
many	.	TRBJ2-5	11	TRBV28	TGTGCCAGCACCTCGGATGGGACCCAGTACTTC	CASTSDGTQYF
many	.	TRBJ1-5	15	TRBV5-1	TGCGCCAGCAGCTTGACCGTAATCGGGGATCAGCCCCAGCATTTT	CASSLTVIGDQPQHF
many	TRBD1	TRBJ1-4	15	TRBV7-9	TGTGCCAGCAGCCCGACGACAGGGCCTGATGAAAAACTGTTTTTT	CASSPTTGPDEKLFF
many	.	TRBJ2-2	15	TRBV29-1	TGCAGCGCAATGGACGGGGGCAGGAACACCGGGGAGCTGTTTTTT	CSAMDGGRNTGELFF
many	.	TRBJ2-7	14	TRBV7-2	TGTGCCAGCAGCTTCGGTCAGGCAGTCTACGAGCAGTACTTC	CASSFGQAVYEQYF